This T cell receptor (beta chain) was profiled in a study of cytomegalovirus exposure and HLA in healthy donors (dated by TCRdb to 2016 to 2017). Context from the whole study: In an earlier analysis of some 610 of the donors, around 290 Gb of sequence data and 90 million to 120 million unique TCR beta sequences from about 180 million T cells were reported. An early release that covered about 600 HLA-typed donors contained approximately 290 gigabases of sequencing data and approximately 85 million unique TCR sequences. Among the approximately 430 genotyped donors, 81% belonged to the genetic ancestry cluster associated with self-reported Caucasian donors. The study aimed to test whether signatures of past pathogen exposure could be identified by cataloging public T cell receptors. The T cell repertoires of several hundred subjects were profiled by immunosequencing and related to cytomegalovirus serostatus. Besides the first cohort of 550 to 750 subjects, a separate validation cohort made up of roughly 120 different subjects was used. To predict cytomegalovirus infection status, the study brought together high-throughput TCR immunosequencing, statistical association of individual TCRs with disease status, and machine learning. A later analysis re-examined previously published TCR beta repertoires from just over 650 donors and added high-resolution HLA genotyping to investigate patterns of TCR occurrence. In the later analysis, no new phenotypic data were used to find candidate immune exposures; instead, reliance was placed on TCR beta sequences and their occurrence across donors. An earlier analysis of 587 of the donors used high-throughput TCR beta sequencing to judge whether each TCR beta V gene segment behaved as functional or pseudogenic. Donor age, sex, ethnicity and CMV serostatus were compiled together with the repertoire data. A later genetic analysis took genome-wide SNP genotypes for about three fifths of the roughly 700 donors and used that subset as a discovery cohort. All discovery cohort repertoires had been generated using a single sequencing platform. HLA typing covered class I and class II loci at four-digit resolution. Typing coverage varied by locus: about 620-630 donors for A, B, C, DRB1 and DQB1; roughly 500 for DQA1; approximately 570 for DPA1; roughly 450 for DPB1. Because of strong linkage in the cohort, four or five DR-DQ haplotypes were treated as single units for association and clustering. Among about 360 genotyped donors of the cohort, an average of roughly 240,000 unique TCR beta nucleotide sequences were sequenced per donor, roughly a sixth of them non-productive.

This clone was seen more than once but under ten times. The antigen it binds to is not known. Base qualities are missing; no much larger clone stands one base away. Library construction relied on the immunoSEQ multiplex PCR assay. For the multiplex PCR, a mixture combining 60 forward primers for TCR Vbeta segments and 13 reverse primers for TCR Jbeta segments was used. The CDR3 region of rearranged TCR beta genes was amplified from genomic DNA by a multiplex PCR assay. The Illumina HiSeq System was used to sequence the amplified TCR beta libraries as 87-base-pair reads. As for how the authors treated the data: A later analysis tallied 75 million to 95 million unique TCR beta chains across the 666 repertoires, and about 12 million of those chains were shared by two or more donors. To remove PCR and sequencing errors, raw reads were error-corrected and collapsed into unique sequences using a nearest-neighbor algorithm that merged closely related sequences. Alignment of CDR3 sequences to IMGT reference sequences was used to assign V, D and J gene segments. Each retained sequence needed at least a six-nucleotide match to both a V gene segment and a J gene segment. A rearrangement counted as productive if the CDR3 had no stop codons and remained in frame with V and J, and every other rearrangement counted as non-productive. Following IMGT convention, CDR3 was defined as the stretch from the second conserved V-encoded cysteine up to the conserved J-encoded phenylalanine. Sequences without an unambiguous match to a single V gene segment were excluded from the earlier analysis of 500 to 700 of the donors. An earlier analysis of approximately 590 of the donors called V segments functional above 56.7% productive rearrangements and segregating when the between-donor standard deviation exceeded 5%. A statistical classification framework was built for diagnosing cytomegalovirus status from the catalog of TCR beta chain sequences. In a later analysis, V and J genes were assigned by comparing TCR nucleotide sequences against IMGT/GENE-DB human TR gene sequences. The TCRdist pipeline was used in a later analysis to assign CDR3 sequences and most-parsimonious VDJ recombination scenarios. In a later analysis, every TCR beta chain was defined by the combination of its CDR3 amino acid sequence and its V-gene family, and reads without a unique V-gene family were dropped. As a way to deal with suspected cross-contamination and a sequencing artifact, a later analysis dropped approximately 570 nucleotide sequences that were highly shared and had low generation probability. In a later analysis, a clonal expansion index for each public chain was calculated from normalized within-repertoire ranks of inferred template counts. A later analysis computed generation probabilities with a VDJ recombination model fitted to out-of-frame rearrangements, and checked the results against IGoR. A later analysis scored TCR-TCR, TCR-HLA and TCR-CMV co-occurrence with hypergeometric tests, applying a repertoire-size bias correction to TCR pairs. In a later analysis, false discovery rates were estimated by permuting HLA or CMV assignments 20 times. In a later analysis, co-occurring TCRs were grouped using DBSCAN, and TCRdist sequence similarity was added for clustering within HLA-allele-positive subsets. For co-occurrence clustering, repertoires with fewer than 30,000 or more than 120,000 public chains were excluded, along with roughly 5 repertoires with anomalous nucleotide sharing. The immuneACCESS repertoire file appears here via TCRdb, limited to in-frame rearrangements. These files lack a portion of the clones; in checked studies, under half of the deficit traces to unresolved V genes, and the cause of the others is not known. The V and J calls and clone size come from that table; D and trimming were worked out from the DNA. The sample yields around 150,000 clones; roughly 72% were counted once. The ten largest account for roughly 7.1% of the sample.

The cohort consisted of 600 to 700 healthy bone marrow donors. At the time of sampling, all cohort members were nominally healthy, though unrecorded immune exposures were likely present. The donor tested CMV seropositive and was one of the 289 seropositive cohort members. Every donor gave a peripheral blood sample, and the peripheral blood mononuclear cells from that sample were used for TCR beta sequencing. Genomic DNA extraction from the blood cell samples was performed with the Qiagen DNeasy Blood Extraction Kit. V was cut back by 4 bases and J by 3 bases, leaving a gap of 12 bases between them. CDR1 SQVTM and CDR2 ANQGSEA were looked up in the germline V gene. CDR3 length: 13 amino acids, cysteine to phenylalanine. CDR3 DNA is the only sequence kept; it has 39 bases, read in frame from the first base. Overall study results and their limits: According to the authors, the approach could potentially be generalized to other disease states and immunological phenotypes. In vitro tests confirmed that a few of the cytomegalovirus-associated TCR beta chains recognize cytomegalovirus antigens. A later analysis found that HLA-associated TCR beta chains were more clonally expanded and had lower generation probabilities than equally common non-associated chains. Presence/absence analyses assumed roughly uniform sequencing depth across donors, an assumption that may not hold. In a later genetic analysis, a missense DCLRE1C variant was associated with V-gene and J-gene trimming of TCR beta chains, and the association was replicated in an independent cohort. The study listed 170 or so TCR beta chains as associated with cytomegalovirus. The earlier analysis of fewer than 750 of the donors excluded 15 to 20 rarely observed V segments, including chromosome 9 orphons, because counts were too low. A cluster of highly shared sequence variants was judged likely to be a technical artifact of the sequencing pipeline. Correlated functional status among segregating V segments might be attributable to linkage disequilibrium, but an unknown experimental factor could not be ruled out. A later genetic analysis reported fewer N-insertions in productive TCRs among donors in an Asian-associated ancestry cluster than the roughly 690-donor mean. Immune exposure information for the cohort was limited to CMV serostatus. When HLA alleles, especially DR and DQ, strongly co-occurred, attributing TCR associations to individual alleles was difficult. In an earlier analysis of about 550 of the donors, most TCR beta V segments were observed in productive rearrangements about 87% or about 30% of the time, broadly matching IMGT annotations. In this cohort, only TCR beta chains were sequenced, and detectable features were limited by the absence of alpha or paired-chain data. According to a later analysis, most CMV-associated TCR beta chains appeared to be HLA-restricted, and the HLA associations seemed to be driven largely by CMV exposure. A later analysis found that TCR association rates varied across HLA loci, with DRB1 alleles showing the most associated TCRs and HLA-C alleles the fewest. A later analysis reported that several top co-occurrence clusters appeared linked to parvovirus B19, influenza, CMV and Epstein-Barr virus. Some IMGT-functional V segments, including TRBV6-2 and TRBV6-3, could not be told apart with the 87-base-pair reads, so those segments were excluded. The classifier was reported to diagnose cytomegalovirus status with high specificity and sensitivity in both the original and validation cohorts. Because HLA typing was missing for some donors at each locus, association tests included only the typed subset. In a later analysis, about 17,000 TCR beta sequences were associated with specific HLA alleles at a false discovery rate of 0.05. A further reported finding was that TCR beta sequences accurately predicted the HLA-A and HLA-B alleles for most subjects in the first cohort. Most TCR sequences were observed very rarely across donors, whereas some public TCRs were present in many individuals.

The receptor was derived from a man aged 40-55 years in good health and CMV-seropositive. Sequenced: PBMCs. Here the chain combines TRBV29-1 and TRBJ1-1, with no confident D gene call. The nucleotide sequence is TGCAGCGTTGGCAGTCGGGGTGACACTGAAGCTTTCTTT. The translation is CSVGSRGDTEAFF.